This T cell receptor beta chain was retrieved from a study of identical twins. General observations from the study: The more abundant beta clonotypes in cord blood had fewer insertions, and memory repertoires did not show this. Invariant MAIT and iNKT cells are populations that could partly confound zero-insertion analyses. The study found that models underestimated out-of-frame TCR alpha sharing in monozygotic twins.

MiXCR was run by TCRdb on the 5' RACE reads, yielding one entry per CDR3 protein. The repertoire includes 400,000 to 650,000 distinct CDR3 sequences, 20% to 25% of them detected once, and roughly 0.91% sits in the top ten. The V gene lost 0 bases and the J gene lost 6 bases, with 15 bases spanning the gap. This CDR3 has 16 residues. The germline V gene has CDR1 ENHRY and CDR2 SYGVKD. Notes on this clonotype: The antigen remains unidentified.

These data are also associated with another study on T cells expressing NK-cell markers. According to that study: The dominant NKG2C+ clonotypes represented about 1.0-7.0% of CD8+ T cells in five or six donors.

Sequencing was performed on CD4+ T cells sorted from blood. This TCR derives from a woman between 18 and 30 years old in good health. The genes are TRBV10-3 and TRBJ2-1; no definite D call. DNA of the CDR3: TGTGCCATCAGTGAGTCGACGGGCGACCCTCGCAATGAGCAGTTCTTC. Translated: CAISESTGDPRNEQFF.